A selection of T cell receptor beta chains follows, all from one sample in a study of T-cell reconstitution after alpha-beta-depleted transplantation in children. MiXCR, run by TCRdb on the PCR reads, gives a single entry per CDR3 protein. The profile shows about 200,000 distinct CDR3 sequences, 5.5% to 7% of them singletons. Sequencing was performed on PBMCs, taken before TCRalphabeta/CD19-depleted stem cell transplant. Every receptor here comes from a girl under three years old with combined immunodeficiency, due to receive a stem cell transplant. Both conserved end residues are part of each CDR3. The D gene is left open where the match is weak. Not every row has a clone size; where given, it reads once, few, many or a size class.

d_call: TRBD2
j_call: TRBJ2-1
v_call: TRBV4-3
clone_size: many
cdr3_aa: CASSQGVAGGLYNEQFF
cdr3_nt: TGCGCCAGCAGCCAAGGAGTAGCGGGAGGGCTCTACAATGAGCAGTTCTTC

d_call: TRBD2
j_call: TRBJ2-1
v_call: TRBV4-3
clone_size: many
cdr3_aa: CASSNSGGSYNEQFF
cdr3_nt: TGCGCCAGCAGCAACAGCGGGGGCTCCTACAATGAGCAGTTCTTC

d_call: -
j_call: TRBJ2-7
v_call: TRBV11-2
clone_size: many
cdr3_aa: CASSSYEPTVSGSYEQYF
cdr3_nt: TGTGCCAGCAGCTCCTACGAACCGACAGTTTCTGGATCCTACGAGCAGTACTTC

d_call: TRBD1
j_call: TRBJ2-7
v_call: TRBV12-3/TRBV12-4
clone_size: many
cdr3_aa: CASRSGQGLYEQYF
cdr3_nt: TGTGCCAGCAGATCGGGACAGGGGTTGTACGAGCAGTACTTC

d_call: -
j_call: TRBJ1-5
v_call: TRBV6-5
clone_size: many
cdr3_aa: CASRRTVDSNQPQHF
cdr3_nt: TGTGCCAGCAGGAGGACAGTAGATAGCAATCAGCCCCAGCATTTT

d_call: TRBD2
j_call: TRBJ2-1
v_call: TRBV20-1
clone_size: many
cdr3_aa: CSANGLAAYNEQFF
cdr3_nt: TGCAGTGCTAACGGACTAGCGGCATACAATGAGCAGTTCTTC

d_call: -
j_call: TRBJ1-4
v_call: TRBV7-8
clone_size: -
cdr3_aa: CASSSGLRASNEKLFF
cdr3_nt: TGTGCCAGCAGCTCCGGTCTGAGGGCCTCTAATGAAAAACTGTTTTTT

d_call: TRBD2
j_call: TRBJ2-1
v_call: TRBV20-1
clone_size: -
cdr3_aa: CSLRAVAGVYNEQFF
cdr3_nt: TGCAGTCTTCGGGCGGTGGCGGGGGTCTACAATGAGCAGTTCTTC

d_call: -
j_call: TRBJ1-3
v_call: TRBV7-9
clone_size: many
cdr3_aa: CATLGGPGNTIYF
cdr3_nt: TGTGCCACCTTGGGGGGGCCAGGAAACACCATATATTTT

d_call: -
j_call: TRBJ1-2
v_call: TRBV10-3
clone_size: -
cdr3_aa: CAIPTGTTGNFLLNGYTF
cdr3_nt: TGTGCCATCCCGACGGGTACCACTGGGAACTTCCTTTTAAATGGCTACACCTTC

d_call: TRBD1
j_call: TRBJ1-2
v_call: TRBV11-2
clone_size: -
cdr3_aa: CASSSPNRGRTGPYGYTF
cdr3_nt: TGTGCCAGCAGCTCACCCAACCGAGGCAGGACAGGGCCCTATGGCTACACCTTC

d_call: -
j_call: TRBJ2-7
v_call: TRBV7-6
clone_size: many
cdr3_aa: CASSLKGSLPYEQYF
cdr3_nt: TGTGCCAGCAGCTTGAAGGGTTCTTTACCCTACGAGCAGTACTTC

d_call: TRBD2
j_call: TRBJ2-4
v_call: TRBV29-1
clone_size: many
cdr3_aa: CSVLGGLADDKNIQYF
cdr3_nt: TGCAGCGTTTTAGGGGGACTAGCGGATGACAAAAACATTCAGTACTTC

d_call: TRBD2
j_call: TRBJ2-3
v_call: TRBV20-1
clone_size: many
cdr3_aa: CSASPLLAGGPGDTQYF
cdr3_nt: TGCAGTGCTAGTCCCCTACTAGCGGGAGGGCCTGGAGATACGCAGTATTTT

d_call: TRBD1
j_call: TRBJ1-1
v_call: TRBV12-3/TRBV12-4
clone_size: many
cdr3_aa: CASSLGGAWTEAFF
cdr3_nt: TGTGCCAGCAGTCTAGGGGGCGCCTGGACTGAAGCTTTCTTT

d_call: TRBD1
j_call: TRBJ2-2
v_call: TRBV5-5
clone_size: many
cdr3_aa: CASSPDRGPTGELFF
cdr3_nt: TGTGCCAGCAGCCCGGACAGGGGGCCCACCGGGGAGCTGTTTTTT

d_call: TRBD2
j_call: TRBJ2-3
v_call: TRBV15
clone_size: many
cdr3_aa: CATLAEYTDTQYF
cdr3_nt: TGTGCCACACTAGCGGAATACACAGATACGCAGTATTTT

d_call: -
j_call: TRBJ2-7
v_call: TRBV4-1
clone_size: -
cdr3_aa: CASSSRDRSSFYEQYF
cdr3_nt: TGCGCCAGCAGCTCGCGAGACAGGTCCAGTTTCTACGAGCAGTACTTC

d_call: TRBD2
j_call: TRBJ2-2
v_call: TRBV7-3
clone_size: many
cdr3_aa: CASSPNGGAGELFF
cdr3_nt: TGTGCCAGCAGCCCCAACGGGGGGGCCGGGGAGCTGTTTTTT

d_call: -
j_call: TRBJ2-7
v_call: TRBV7-9
clone_size: few
cdr3_aa: CASSPGSVVEQYF
cdr3_nt: TGTGCCAGCAGCCCTGGCTCGGTGGTCGAGCAGTACTTC

d_call: TRBD1
j_call: TRBJ2-2
v_call: TRBV29-1
clone_size: many
cdr3_aa: CSVDGQGGTTGELFF
cdr3_nt: TGCAGCGTTGATGGACAGGGCGGCACGACCGGGGAGCTGTTTTTT

d_call: -
j_call: TRBJ1-3
v_call: TRBV7-9
clone_size: -
cdr3_aa: CASSLVGQISIYF
cdr3_nt: TGTGCCAGCAGCTTAGTGGGTCAAATCTCCATATATTTT

d_call: TRBD2
j_call: TRBJ2-2
v_call: TRBV19
clone_size: few
cdr3_aa: CASNGLILAGGANTGELFF
cdr3_nt: TGTGCCAGTAATGGTCTGATACTAGCGGGGGGCGCGAACACCGGGGAGCTGTTTTTT

d_call: -
j_call: TRBJ2-5
v_call: TRBV5-1
clone_size: many
cdr3_aa: CASSQLRMQETQYF
cdr3_nt: TGCGCCAGCAGCCAACTTAGGATGCAAGAGACCCAGTACTTC

d_call: TRBD1
j_call: TRBJ2-7
v_call: TRBV5-5
clone_size: many
cdr3_aa: CASSFGQGSYEQYF
cdr3_nt: TGTGCCAGCAGCTTTGGACAGGGGTCCTACGAGCAGTACTTC

d_call: TRBD1
j_call: TRBJ2-1
v_call: TRBV19
clone_size: many
cdr3_aa: CASSIGGGTGSYNEQFF
cdr3_nt: TGTGCCAGTAGTATAGGAGGGGGGACAGGGTCCTACAATGAGCAGTTCTTC

d_call: TRBD1
j_call: TRBJ2-1
v_call: TRBV28
clone_size: few
cdr3_aa: CASSLETGGSNEQFF
cdr3_nt: TGTGCCAGCAGTTTAGAGACAGGGGGATCGAATGAGCAGTTCTTC

d_call: -
j_call: TRBJ1-1
v_call: TRBV9
clone_size: many
cdr3_aa: CASSVAPVGGAHTEAFF
cdr3_nt: TGTGCCAGCAGCGTCGCGCCCGTCGGGGGGGCGCACACTGAAGCTTTCTTT

d_call: -
j_call: TRBJ2-7
v_call: TRBV7-8
clone_size: few
cdr3_aa: CASSFGGALQAEQYF
cdr3_nt: TGTGCCAGCAGCTTCGGGGGAGCCCTACAGGCGGAGCAGTACTTC

d_call: -
j_call: TRBJ1-3
v_call: TRBV7-2
clone_size: many
cdr3_aa: CASSLYRASIYF
cdr3_nt: TGTGCCAGCAGCCTATACAGGGCCTCCATATATTTT

d_call: -
j_call: TRBJ2-1
v_call: TRBV7-3
clone_size: many
cdr3_aa: CASSQSNLNEQFF
cdr3_nt: TGTGCCAGCAGCCAATCCAACCTAAATGAGCAGTTCTTC

d_call: -
j_call: TRBJ2-2
v_call: TRBV12-3/TRBV12-4
clone_size: few
cdr3_aa: CASSFFQWGTGELFF
cdr3_nt: TGTGCCAGCAGTTTTTTCCAGTGGGGCACCGGGGAGCTGTTTTTT

d_call: -
j_call: TRBJ2-6
v_call: TRBV20-1
clone_size: many
cdr3_aa: CSARGDLLPSGANVLTF
cdr3_nt: TGCAGTGCTAGGGGGGACCTTCTCCCCTCTGGGGCCAACGTCCTGACTTTC

d_call: -
j_call: TRBJ2-1
v_call: TRBV10-3
clone_size: many
cdr3_aa: CAISEVGYEQFF
cdr3_nt: TGTGCCATCAGTGAGGTTGGGTATGAGCAGTTCTTC

d_call: TRBD2
j_call: TRBJ2-3
v_call: TRBV29-1
clone_size: many
cdr3_aa: CSVEGGEGGTDTQYF
cdr3_nt: TGCAGCGTTGAAGGAGGGGAGGGAGGCACAGATACGCAGTATTTT

d_call: -
j_call: TRBJ1-2
v_call: TRBV7-8
clone_size: -
cdr3_aa: CASSLVYSDVFGYTF
cdr3_nt: TGTGCCAGCAGCTTAGTATATTCGGACGTCTTCGGCTACACCTTC

d_call: TRBD2
j_call: TRBJ2-7
v_call: TRBV4-3
clone_size: -
cdr3_aa: CASSQGTSGRSCEQYF
cdr3_nt: TGCGCCAGCAGCCAAGGGACTAGCGGGAGGTCCTGCGAGCAGTACTTC

d_call: TRBD1
j_call: TRBJ2-5
v_call: TRBV12-3/TRBV12-4
clone_size: many
cdr3_aa: CASSSLVGQQETQYF
cdr3_nt: TGTGCCAGCAGTTCCTTGGTGGGACAGCAAGAGACCCAGTACTTC

d_call: TRBD2
j_call: TRBJ2-2
v_call: TRBV5-1
clone_size: many
cdr3_aa: CASSPLAGVSTGELFF
cdr3_nt: TGCGCCAGCAGCCCCCTAGCGGGAGTGTCCACCGGGGAGCTGTTTTTT

d_call: TRBD2
j_call: TRBJ2-7
v_call: TRBV6-2/TRBV6-3
clone_size: many
cdr3_aa: CASIDSGTSGSPYEQYF
cdr3_nt: TGTGCCAGCATAGACTCGGGGACTAGCGGGAGCCCCTACGAGCAGTACTTC

d_call: -
j_call: TRBJ1-5
v_call: TRBV4-1
clone_size: many
cdr3_aa: CASSGRQSNQPQHF
cdr3_nt: TGCGCCAGCAGCGGACGACAGAGCAATCAGCCCCAGCATTTT

d_call: -
j_call: TRBJ2-1
v_call: TRBV20-1
clone_size: many
cdr3_aa: CSAPSTRGFVDEQFF
cdr3_nt: TGCAGTGCCCCGTCGACTAGGGGGTTTGTGGATGAGCAGTTCTTC

d_call: TRBD1
j_call: TRBJ2-7
v_call: TRBV29-1
clone_size: many
cdr3_aa: CSVGRQGEYEQYF
cdr3_nt: TGCAGCGTTGGTAGACAGGGAGAGTACGAGCAGTACTTC

d_call: -
j_call: TRBJ2-5
v_call: TRBV7-6
clone_size: many
cdr3_aa: CASSRRTDQETQYF
cdr3_nt: TGTGCCAGCAGCCGAAGGACAGACCAAGAGACCCAGTACTTC

d_call: -
j_call: TRBJ2-1
v_call: TRBV12-3/TRBV12-4
clone_size: many
cdr3_aa: CASSVTTGNEQFF
cdr3_nt: TGTGCCAGCAGTGTTACTACGGGCAATGAGCAGTTCTTC

d_call: TRBD1
j_call: TRBJ2-7
v_call: TRBV20-1
clone_size: many
cdr3_aa: CSAHDRGLSWEQYF
cdr3_nt: TGCAGTGCTCACGACAGGGGGCTTTCTTGGGAGCAGTACTTC

d_call: -
j_call: TRBJ2-1
v_call: TRBV20-1
clone_size: many
cdr3_aa: CSARDRKATSYNEQFF
cdr3_nt: TGCAGTGCTAGAGATCGGAAGGCGACTTCCTACAATGAGCAGTTCTTC